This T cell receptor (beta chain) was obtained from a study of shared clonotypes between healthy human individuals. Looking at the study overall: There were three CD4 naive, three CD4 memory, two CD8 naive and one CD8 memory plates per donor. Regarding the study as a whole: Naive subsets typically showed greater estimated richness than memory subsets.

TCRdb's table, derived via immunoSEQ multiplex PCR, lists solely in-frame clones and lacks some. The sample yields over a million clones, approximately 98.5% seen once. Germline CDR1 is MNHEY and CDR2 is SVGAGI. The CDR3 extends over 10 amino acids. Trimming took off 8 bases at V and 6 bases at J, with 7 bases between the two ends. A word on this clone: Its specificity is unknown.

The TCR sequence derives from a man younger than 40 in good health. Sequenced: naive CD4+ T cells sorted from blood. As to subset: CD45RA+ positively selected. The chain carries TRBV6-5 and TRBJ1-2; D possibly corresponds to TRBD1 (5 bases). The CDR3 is CASRGNGYTF. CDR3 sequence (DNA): TGTGCCAGCCGGGGCAATGGCTACACCTTC.